The clone carrying this TCR beta chain has just a few counts. The target antigen is unknown. The entry originates in a study of regulatory T cells in long-lasting Graves disease. General study points: Patients with persistent disease shared roughly 3,000 public clonotypes, outpacing the roughly 1,000 shared by new patients. Having only a small sample size may have limited accuracy. There were preferences for TRBV28, TRBJ1-2 and TRBJ2-5 in persistent disease.

Construction of TCR beta libraries relied on iRepertoire HTBI primers and on Arm-PCR targeting CDR3 regions. Original data processing: Throughout the samples, researchers identified roughly 60 TRBV and approximately 15 TRBJ segments. MiXCR, applied by TCRdb to the multiplex PCR reads, yields one record per CDR3 protein. Here the V and J calls rest on TCRdb's processing, not on the authors' analysis. This sample yields approximately 470,000 distinct CDR3 sequences, of which around 20% are seen a single time; about 7.8% belongs to the top ten. As to time point: persistent/refractory GD, antithyroid drugs over 5 years with positive TRAb. Extracted RNA from PBMCs served as the source of the TCR library. Germline loops: CDR1 MNHEY, CDR2 SMNVEV (reference sequence). Trimming took 0 bases from V and 6 from J, leaving 8 bases between them. This CDR3 spans 14 amino acids.

The sequence derives from a female donor with Graves disease. The sample here was peripheral blood mononuclear cells (PBMCs), taken when the disease was refractory, from a patient treated with antithyroid drugs. The chain employs TRBV27 and TRBJ2-2, with unresolved D. The DNA of the CDR3 is TGTGCCAGCAGTTTATCAGCCCGGGCCGGGGAGCTGTTTTTT. It yields the protein CASSLSARAGELFF.